This entry is about one T cell receptor (beta chain). The sample belongs to a study of OX40 agonist ivuxolimab in advanced cancers. CDR1 and CDR2 (germline): LGHNA, YNFKEQ. The junction had 11 bases not matched to a gene; V was cut back by 5 bases and J by 7 bases. This CDR3 contains 16 residues. Produced via immunoSEQ multiplex PCR; TCRdb's table is partial and in-frame only. Among some 70,000 clones listed, about 90% were seen once. Sequencing used CD4+ or CD8+ T cells sorted from blood, obtained in a trial of the OX40 agonist ivuxolimab. This receptor was taken from an adult with an advanced solid tumor such as melanoma, head and neck, liver or kidney cancer. The chain carries TRBV4-2 and TRBJ1-5; 10 bases align to TRBD1. The CDR3 region is CASSWGGTGVYQPQHF. The DNA for the CDR3 is TGTGCCAGCAGCTGGGGGGGGACAGGGGTATACCAGCCCCAGCATTTT.